Listed below are T cell receptor beta chains from one sample, sequenced in a study of cytomegalovirus exposure and HLA in healthy donors. Using immunoSEQ multiplex PCR, the repertoire was profiled, and TCRdb retains in-frame clones only, with some absent. The data show 49,000 or so clones, with 81% seen just once and over 2% held by the top ten. What was sequenced was PBMCs. These receptors came from a boy between 10 and 17 years old in good health and CMV-seropositive. CDR3s include the opening cysteine and the closing phenylalanine or tryptophan. Each record gives: V gene, D gene, clone size, J gene, CDR3 DNA, CDR3 protein. The D gene is left open where the match is weak. Expanded clones get a size class; other rows say once, few or many, or leave the size out.

TRBV5-4,.,.,TRBJ1-6,TGTGCCAGCAGCTTGGCCGGGACAACTTCCTCACCCCTCCACTTT,CASSLAGTTSSPLHF
TRBV11-2,TRBD1,.,TRBJ2-1,TGTGCCAGCAGCCTCATCACCAGGGGGAGATACAATGAGCAGTTCTTC,CASSLITRGRYNEQFF
TRBV11-3,TRBD1,.,TRBJ1-1,TGTGCCAGCAGCTCAGAGACAGGGGCTGAAGCTTTCTTT,CASSSETGAEAFF
TRBV7-6,TRBD1,.,TRBJ2-1,TGTGCCAGCAGCGACAGGGGGCGATCATACAATGAGCAGTTCTTC,CASSDRGRSYNEQFF
TRBV28,.,.,TRBJ1-5,TGTGCCAGCAGTTCAGACCGGGAGAATCAGCCCCAGCATTTT,CASSSDRENQPQHF
TRBV5-1,TRBD2,.,TRBJ2-3,TGCGCCAGCAGCTTTGGCGGGGGGTCCACAGATACGCAGTATTTT,CASSFGGGSTDTQYF
TRBV9,.,few,TRBJ1-2,TGTGCCAGCAGCCCCATTATCGAGGCGTGGGAGTTTGGGGGCTACACCTTC,CASSPIIEAWEFGGYTF
TRBV4-1,TRBD2,.,TRBJ2-4,TGCGCCAGCAGCCAAGGACTAGCGGGGGGCCTAGCCAAAAACATTCAGTACTTC,CASSQGLAGGLAKNIQYF
TRBV7-9,TRBD2,.,TRBJ2-3,TGTGCCAGCAGCCGGGGACTAGCGGGGGATACGCAGTATTTT,CASSRGLAGDTQYF
TRBV29-1,.,.,TRBJ2-1,TGCAGCGTTGACTGGGGAAAGGGGTCGGATGAGCAGTTCTTC,CSVDWGKGSDEQFF